This T cell receptor (beta chain) emerged from a study of CD8+CD57+ T cells in acquired aplastic anemia. The CDR3 spans 12 residues. Trimming cost V 2 bases and J 5 bases, with 9 bases left between them. Per the germline V gene, CDR1 is DFQATT and CDR2 is SNEGSKA (reference sequence). TCR beta VDJ and CDR3 were profiled, and genomic DNA was the template. TCRdb re-derived calls from the reads in MiXCR, one entry per CDR3 protein. This table has roughly 58,000 distinct CDR3 sequences, 45% to 70% appearing once. This TCR came from a human donor in good health, serving as a control. This chain uses TRBV20-1 with TRBJ2-5, with D maybe TRBD2 (5 bases). Specimen: sorted CD4+, CD8+, or CD8+CD57+ T cells (not recorded which) from PBMCs. The CDR3 loop reads CSARRAAETQYF. CDR3 bases: TGCAGTGCTAGAAGAGCGGCCGAGACCCAGTACTTC.